This TCR beta chain was sequenced for a study of early T cells in non-severe SARS-CoV-2 infection. The CDR3 has 15 amino acids. TCRdb called the 5' RACE reads again in MiXCR, with one record for every CDR3 protein. Of some 66,000 distinct CDR3 sequences in the sample, over 8% were seen once. This clonotype was seen at least ten times. The TCR originated in an adult who was a healthcare worker with PCR-confirmed SARS-CoV-2 infection or an uninfected control (not recorded which). The chain uses TRBV21-1 and TRBJ2-7; the table's D call, TRBD1, has no DNA check behind it. TRBV21-1 is an annotated pseudogene. Sequenced: whole blood. CDR3 loop: CASSIRTGKGDEQYF. The CDR3 coding sequence is TGTGCCAGCAGCATTCGGACAGGGAAAGGGGACGAGCAGTACTTC.